The 10 T cell receptor beta chains given below trace back to one sample, sequenced in a study of T cell responses to AZD1222 COVID-19 vaccine. The method was immunoSEQ multiplex PCR; TCRdb's version includes in-frame clones alone and lacks a portion of them. The sample records approximately 120,000 clones, approximately 88% being singletons. The input for sequencing was peripheral blood, taken on day 0 of AZD1222 vaccination. These receptors all come from an adult in good health.

V usage is TRBV5-1 and J usage is TRBJ2-7; 10 bases fit TRBD1. Germline lookup yields CDR1 SGHRS and CDR2 YFSETQ. The CDR3 length is 14 residues. J was trimmed by 4 bases and V by 6 bases; bases with no gene match: 7. CDR3 in DNA: TGCGCCAGCACAACCGGGACAGGGGATTACGAGCAGTACTTC. Its translation is CASTTGTGDYEQYF.

The chain has TRBV28 and TRBJ1-1, with 7 bases fitting TRBD1. The V segment lost 6 bases and the J segment 4 bases; nucleotides outside the gene matches: 11. This CDR3 has 15 amino acids. Per the germline V gene, CDR1 is MDHEN and CDR2 is SYDVKM. The CDR3 sequence is CASRQPGQSTTEAFF. In DNA form, the CDR3 reads TGTGCCAGCAGGCAACCGGGACAGTCAACCACTGAAGCTTTCTTT.

The table lists this clone with a count of one. J is TRBJ1-1 and V is TRBV11-1, with unresolved D. Per germline, CDR1 SGHAT and CDR2 FQDESV (reference sequence). There are 13 residues in the CDR3. V dropped 5 bases and J dropped 4 bases, with 11 bases sitting between them. CDR3 sequence: CASSAQGSTEAFF. CDR3 in DNA: TGTGCCAGCAGCGCACAAGGGAGCACTGAAGCTTTCTTT.

V and J are TRBV3-1 (or the pseudogene TRBV3-2) and TRBJ2-7, with a tentative D call TRBD1 (7 bases). This CDR3 is 17 amino acids long. Trimming stripped 4 bases from V and 0 bases from J, with 19 bases between. CDR1 and CDR2 (germline): LGHDT, YNNKEL (reference sequence). CDR3 sequence (DNA): TGTGCCAGCAGCCCGCGGGACAGAAAGTTACTCTCCTACGAGCAGTACTTC. Amino acids: CASSPRDRKLLSYEQYF.

This chain links TRBV30 with TRBJ1-4, with D uncertain. The length of the CDR3 is 10 residues. V was clipped by 5 bases and J by 6 bases, with 4 bases between them. In germline, CDR1 is GTSNPN, CDR2 SVGIG (reference sequence). The CDR3 reads CAWGDEKLFF. The CDR3 DNA is TGTGCCTGGGGGGATGAAAAACTGTTTTTT.

This clone was recorded only once. Germline is not matched at one junction end, which may reflect a read error. The chain uses TRBV7-7 and TRBJ2-5; D perhaps matches TRBD1 (6 bases). Germline CDR1 and CDR2: SSHAT and FNYEAQ (reference sequence). The CDR3 runs to 13 residues. In DNA form, the CDR3 reads TGTGCTAGCAGCTGGGACAATCAAGAGACCCAGTACTTC. Residues: CASSWDNQETQYF.

The CDR3 coding sequence is TGTGCCAGTAGTCCCCACCAACTAGCGGGAACCTACGAGCAGTACTTC. Its translation: CASSPHQLAGTYEQYF. The gene calls are TRBV19 and TRBJ2-7; 10 positions match TRBD2. Germline lookup yields CDR1 LNHDA and CDR2 SQIVND (reference sequence). Trimming cost V 5 bases and J 2 bases; bases outside gene matches: 9. The CDR3 spans 16 residues.

CDR3 loop: CASSLSGVDGELFF. The CDR3, as DNA: TGCGCCAGCAGCCTGTCAGGGGTTGACGGGGAGCTGTTTTTT. The genes are TRBV5-1 and TRBJ2-2, with TRBD1 as a possible D gene (6 bases). The germline V and J ends were trimmed by 4 bases and 7 bases, with 14 bases remaining between them. From germline, CDR1 is SGHRS and CDR2 YFSETQ. This CDR3 has 14 amino acids.

The chain recombines TRBV5-1 with TRBJ2-1; the match to TRBD2 covers 11 bases. CDR1 SGHRS and CDR2 YFSETQ come from the germline V gene. The CDR3 covers 14 residues. The V gene end was trimmed by 4 bases and the J gene end by 10 bases; junction bases not matched to a gene: 7. The CDR3 loop is CASSKLAGEGEQFF. The CDR3 region has the DNA TGCGCCAGCAGCAAACTAGCGGGAGAGGGAGAGCAGTTCTTC.

V gene TRBV5-6 combines with J gene TRBJ2-2; 8 bases are shared with TRBD2. Trimming cost V 4 bases and J 7 bases; bases outside gene matches: 15. Germline V gives CDR1 SGHDT, CDR2 YYEEEE. CDR3 length equals 17 residues. The CDR3 sequence: CASSPGLAGHINGELFF. For the CDR3, the DNA is TGTGCCAGCAGCCCCGGCCTAGCGGGCCACATAAACGGGGAGCTGTTTTTT.